This TCR beta chain was obtained from a study of regulatory T cells in long-lasting Graves disease (dated by TCRdb to 2020 to 2023). About the investigation overall: Newly diagnosed Graves' disease patients had taken antithyroid drugs for less than 3 months. This study used TCR sequencing and RNA sequencing of peripheral blood to compare persistent Graves' disease patients against newly diagnosed Graves' disease patients. The study was registered as a clinical trial and conducted in China. A total of roughly 33 samples underwent TCR sequencing: about 13 from persistent and roughly 20 from newly diagnosed Graves' disease patients. The investigation overall reported the following: More public clonotypes were shared among persistent patients (approximately 3,000) than among newly diagnosed patients (966). The authors acknowledged the small sample size as a limitation that may reduce accuracy. Compared with newly diagnosed patients, persistent Graves' disease patients had lower TCR Shannon entropy and fewer highly expanded clones, which suggests clonal expansion. Only the TCR beta chain was sequenced and analyzed. Because the primary lesion, thyroid tissue, could not be accessed, the study looked at peripheral blood alone. TRBV28, TRBJ1-2 and TRBJ2-5 were preferentially used in persistent disease, while TRBV20-1 and TRBJ2-1 were favored in newly diagnosed disease.

This sample's time point label indicates: newly diagnosed GD, antithyroid drugs for less than 3 months. For both TCR sequencing and RNA sequencing, RNA was extracted from PBMCs using TRIzol. The diagnosis of Graves' disease followed American Thyroid Association guidelines. Patients were recruited from an endocrinology department in Xi'an, China. Each patient gave roughly 8.4 milliliters of peripheral blood, collected in an EDTA anticoagulant tube. PBMCs were isolated by Ficoll Paque Plus density gradient separation without further T cell sorting. An Agilent 2100 Bioanalyzer and agarose gel were used to check RNA quality, while a NanoDrop 2000 measured RNA concentration. Library prep was done by multiplex PCR. Sequencing used an Illumina HiSeq 4000. iRepertoire HTBI primers and Arm-PCR amplification of CDR3 regions were used to construct TCR beta libraries. Before sequencing, the PCR products underwent gel purification. The source study handled its data this way. Gene usage analysis of CDR3 amino acid clonotypes used the roughly 60 TRBV and some 13 TRBJ segments found across samples. COPE and FqMerger were used to merge the filtered high-quality paired reads into contigs. BLAST was used to align contigs to IMGT TRBV, TRBD and TRBJ reference genes, and CDR3 was defined according to IMGT. Any clonotype with a frequency above 0.1% was classified as a highly expanded clone. Shannon entropy was used to measure repertoire diversity, and the Gini coefficient was used to measure V-J evenness. Public clonotypes were defined as clonotypes shared by more than one individual. In-frame beta chains were kept once TCRdb had trimmed the public reads at Q25 with fastp and called clones with MiXCR. For every CDR3 protein sequence, its rows merge into one entry that carries the most common genes and DNA. TCRdb, not the authors, supplied the V and J calls. This sample comprises around 250,000 distinct CDR3 sequences, 15% to 20% of them detected only once. Together, the top ten hold around 15% of the sample.

This clonotype came up many times. What antigen it recognizes has not been identified. No per-base quality is available; no much larger clone lies one base away. The CDR3 runs 12 amino acids, cysteine and phenylalanine included. The kept DNA is CDR3 alone, 36 bases in frame from the first base. Via the germline V gene, CDR1 is SNHLY and CDR2 FYNNEI. Deletion took 5 bases off V and 7 bases off J, with a span of 8 bases between the germline ends. These data also featured in a second study, about T cells in Graves' hyperthyroidism and ophthalmopathy. As noted in the second study: A patient counted as having stable Graves' hyperthyroidism if no progression to ophthalmopathy occurred over 18 months of follow-up. Hyperthyroidism patients were newly diagnosed, had a disease duration of under 2 months, and were aged 18 to 65 years. Patients with uncontrolled infections, other autoimmune diseases, pregnancy or lactation were excluded. Diagnoses were based on clinical symptoms, serum thyroxine and TRAb, thyroid ultrasound and orbital computed tomography. A first-round RT-PCR of the TCR CDR3 used the HTBI primer set with the Qiagen OneStep RT-PCR kit. Most expanded thyroid clonotypes (frequency above 0.001) were also detected in blood, a finding suggesting that blood repertoires may reflect thyroid immune responses. Ophthalmopathy was separated from stable hyperthyroidism by a 13 V-J signature model, with 87.88% sensitivity and roughly 84% specificity obtained in cross-validation and 80%/75% obtained in testing. In validation, the model predicted progression to ophthalmopathy a median of approximately 6.3 months before onset, with 65% to 71% sensitivity and 72.22% specificity. To identify distinguishing TCR V-J signatures, a discovery cohort of 90 to 100 patients was used, comprising 43 with Graves' ophthalmopathy and roughly 60 with stable Graves' hyperthyroidism. An independent validation cohort of around 20 hyperthyroidism patients and approximately 15 patients who later progressed to ophthalmopathy tested prospective prediction of ophthalmopathy. The roughly 91 discovery patients were randomly divided into training and test sets at a 7:3 ratio. In addition, the study compared T-cell repertoires in thyroid tissue and in blood from 6 or 7 Graves' hyperthyroidism patients. Following sampling, methimazole starting at 30 mg daily was given to hyperthyroidism patients, and high-dose intravenous methylprednisolone was given to ophthalmopathy patients. A second multiplex PCR round built the libraries, followed by size selection and purification. The libraries were sequenced on an Illumina HiSeq2000 using paired-end 100 bp reads. Raw data were processed with SOAPnuke, discarding reads with adapters, uncalled bases, mean Phred below 15, or no exact constant-primer or identifier match. High-quality paired reads were merged with COPE v1.2.5, and unique nucleotide sequences were defined as clonotypes. Clonotypes were aligned to IMGT TRBV, TRBD and TRBJ reference segments using MiTCR v1.1. The analysis included only V-J combinations with a frequency above 0.0001, which together covered 99% to 99.2% of the repertoires. A TCS score was defined as the ratio between F50 (clonal expansion) and ExV (chaos), using BLOSUM62-based TCRdist between CDR3 peptides within each V-J. Welch's t-statistics and random forest reduced roughly 540 V-J features to under 15, which were used in a naive Bayes classifier (R e1071). No statistical method was used to set the sample size in advance, and investigators knew the group allocation. TCR Vbeta CDR3 sequencing of 120 to 150 peripheral blood samples (under 45 ophthalmopathy, over 70 hyperthyroidism and roughly 17 progressor patients) is reported in the paper.

This sequence uses TRBV2 and TRBJ1-4, with the D gene uncertain. The clonotype was recovered from a woman aged 25 to 39 with Graves disease. Donor details come from another sample of the same person, matched by shared clones. The sample here was peripheral blood mononuclear cells (PBMCs), taken at new diagnosis, from a patient treated with antithyroid drugs. The nucleotide sequence is TGTGCCAGCAGTATTGGGAGTGAAAAACTGTTTTTT. Its translation is CASSIGSEKLFF.